These T cell receptor beta chains were read from a single sample in a study of PD-L1 blockade in urothelial cancer. The assay was immunoSEQ multiplex PCR, and TCRdb's table has in-frame clones only and misses some. The table lists more than 85,000 clones, over 80% of them singletons. This specimen consisted of PBMCs, obtained around atezolizumab (anti-PD-L1) treatment. The receptors here all came from a woman aged 80 or over with urothelial cancer. Both conserved end residues are part of each CDR3. The order of the fields is D gene, V gene, clone size, J gene, CDR3 protein, CDR3 DNA. D genes are given only for firm matches. Not all rows give a size; the values are once, few, many and, for expanded clones, a class.

d_gene: -; v_gene: TRBV6-1; abundance: -; j_gene: TRBJ1-2; CDR3aa: CASSEAGGQATF; CDR3nt: TGTGCCAGCAGTGAAGCTGGCGGGCAGGCCACCTTC
d_gene: -; v_gene: TRBV5-1; abundance: -; j_gene: TRBJ2-1; CDR3aa: CASSSYSGYEQFF; CDR3nt: TGCGCCAGCAGCTCCTATTCGGGTTATGAGCAGTTCTTC
d_gene: -; v_gene: TRBV5-8; abundance: -; j_gene: TRBJ2-4; CDR3aa: CASSSSGIAKNIQYF; CDR3nt: TGTGCCAGCAGCTCCTCAGGGATCGCCAAAAACATTCAGTACTTC
d_gene: -; v_gene: TRBV27; abundance: -; j_gene: TRBJ2-7; CDR3aa: CASSFYFDNSYEQYF; CDR3nt: TGTGCCAGCAGTTTTTACTTTGACAACTCCTACGAGCAGTACTTC
d_gene: -; v_gene: TRBV9; abundance: -; j_gene: TRBJ1-2; CDR3aa: CASSVERHGYTF; CDR3nt: TGTGCCAGCAGCGTAGAGAGGCACGGCTACACCTTC
d_gene: TRBD2; v_gene: TRBV4-2; abundance: -; j_gene: TRBJ2-7; CDR3aa: CASSQDFASGSPYEQYF; CDR3nt: TGTGCCAGCAGCCAAGATTTCGCTAGCGGGAGCCCCTACGAGCAGTACTTC
d_gene: TRBD1; v_gene: TRBV28; abundance: -; j_gene: TRBJ1-5; CDR3aa: CASSLGQAYSNQPQHF; CDR3nt: TGTGCCAGCAGCCTTGGACAGGCTTATAGCAATCAGCCCCAGCATTTT
d_gene: -; v_gene: TRBV2; abundance: -; j_gene: TRBJ1-2; CDR3aa: CASSDVGGGLFGYTF; CDR3nt: TGTGCCAGCAGTGATGTCGGCGGGGGATTGTTTGGCTACACCTTC
d_gene: TRBD2; v_gene: TRBV7-8; abundance: -; j_gene: TRBJ2-3; CDR3aa: CASSARRGEDTQYF; CDR3nt: TGTGCCAGCAGCGCAAGACGGGGGGAGGATACGCAGTATTTT
d_gene: -; v_gene: TRBV5-1; abundance: few; j_gene: TRBJ2-5; CDR3aa: CASSHGTGRETQYF; CDR3nt: TGCGCCAGCAGCCACGGAACAGGGCGGGAGACCCAGTACTTC
d_gene: TRBD2; v_gene: TRBV29-1; abundance: -; j_gene: TRBJ2-7; CDR3aa: CSVEDLAGGEQYF; CDR3nt: TGCAGCGTTGAAGATCTAGCGGGAGGCGAGCAGTACTTC
d_gene: -; v_gene: TRBV28; abundance: -; j_gene: TRBJ2-1; CDR3aa: CASSLFRGRSYNEQFF; CDR3nt: TGTGCCAGCAGTTTATTCAGGGGAAGGTCCTACAATGAGCAGTTCTTC
d_gene: -; v_gene: TRBV4-2; abundance: once; j_gene: TRBJ1-3; CDR3aa: CASSQDLGVGNTIYF; CDR3nt: TGTGCCAGCAGCCAAGATCTAGGGGTCGGAAACACCATATATTTT
d_gene: -; v_gene: TRBV7-2; abundance: once; j_gene: TRBJ1-3; CDR3aa: CASSLEGLSGNTIYF; CDR3nt: TGTGCCAGCAGCTTAGAAGGACTGTCTGGAAACACCATATATTTT
d_gene: TRBD1; v_gene: TRBV19; abundance: -; j_gene: TRBJ1-5; CDR3aa: CASSSYSGQGMQPQHF; CDR3nt: TGTGCCAGTAGTTCATACTCCGGACAGGGGATGCAGCCCCAGCATTTT
d_gene: TRBD1; v_gene: TRBV5-1; abundance: -; j_gene: TRBJ1-4; CDR3aa: CASSLGQGINEKLFF; CDR3nt: TGCGCCAGCAGCCTAGGACAGGGTATTAATGAAAAACTGTTTTTT
d_gene: -; v_gene: TRBV6-1; abundance: -; j_gene: TRBJ2-2; CDR3aa: CASNGQSTGELFF; CDR3nt: TGTGCCAGCAACGGACAGAGCACCGGGGAGCTGTTTTTT
d_gene: -; v_gene: TRBV7-9; abundance: -; j_gene: TRBJ1-4; CDR3aa: CASSNGFGRTEKLFF; CDR3nt: TGTGCCAGCAGCAACGGATTTGGGAGAACGGAAAAACTGTTTTTT
d_gene: TRBD1; v_gene: TRBV6-5; abundance: few; j_gene: TRBJ1-2; CDR3aa: CASRAQGAHGYTF; CDR3nt: TGTGCCAGCAGGGCACAGGGGGCGCATGGCTACACCTTC
d_gene: -; v_gene: TRBV7-9; abundance: -; j_gene: TRBJ1-1; CDR3aa: CASSPPGRGMNTEAFF; CDR3nt: TGTGCCAGCAGCCCTCCCGGGCGGGGAATGAACACTGAAGCTTTCTTT
d_gene: -; v_gene: TRBV18; abundance: once; j_gene: TRBJ2-7; CDR3aa: CASSPDRLTYEQYF; CDR3nt: TGTGCCAGCTCACCAGACCGACTGACCTACGAGCAGTACTTC
d_gene: -; v_gene: TRBV30; abundance: -; j_gene: TRBJ2-7; CDR3aa: CAWRGTHVQDEQYF; CDR3nt: TGTGCCTGGAGGGGGACACACGTTCAGGACGAGCAGTACTTC
d_gene: TRBD2; v_gene: TRBV18; abundance: -; j_gene: TRBJ2-3; CDR3aa: CASSPQLAGGPDTQYF; CDR3nt: TGTGCCAGCTCACCCCAACTAGCGGGAGGGCCTGATACGCAGTATTTT
d_gene: TRBD1; v_gene: TRBV28; abundance: few; j_gene: TRBJ1-3; CDR3aa: CASRGSGDSSGNTIYF; CDR3nt: TGTGCCAGCAGGGGTTCAGGGGACAGCTCTGGAAACACCATATATTTT
d_gene: -; v_gene: TRBV11-3; abundance: -; j_gene: TRBJ1-1; CDR3aa: CASSSRQNTEAFF; CDR3nt: TGTGCCAGCAGTTCCCGACAGAACACTGAAGCTTTCTTT
d_gene: TRBD2; v_gene: TRBV5-1; abundance: few; j_gene: TRBJ2-1; CDR3aa: CASSFTSGAPSSYNEQFF; CDR3nt: TGCGCCAGCAGCTTTACTAGCGGGGCTCCTAGCTCCTACAATGAGCAGTTCTTC
d_gene: -; v_gene: TRBV5-4; abundance: -; j_gene: TRBJ2-1; CDR3aa: CASSLGGIYNEQFF; CDR3nt: TGTGCCAGCAGCTTGGGCGGGATTTACAATGAGCAGTTCTTC
d_gene: TRBD1; v_gene: TRBV4-1; abundance: few; j_gene: TRBJ2-7; CDR3aa: CASSQDRAGGLYEQYF; CDR3nt: TGCGCCAGCAGCCAAGATCGGGCAGGGGGTTTGTACGAGCAGTACTTC
d_gene: -; v_gene: TRBV5-5; abundance: -; j_gene: TRBJ1-1; CDR3aa: CASSFGGEPEAFF; CDR3nt: TGTGCCAGCAGCTTCGGGGGGGAGCCTGAAGCTTTCTTT
d_gene: TRBD1; v_gene: TRBV5-6; abundance: -; j_gene: TRBJ2-1; CDR3aa: CASSFRQGSSYNEQFF; CDR3nt: TGTGCCAGCAGCTTCCGACAGGGGAGCTCCTACAATGAGCAGTTCTTC
d_gene: TRBD1; v_gene: TRBV7-6; abundance: once; j_gene: TRBJ2-7; CDR3aa: CASSSSTGIRNYEQYF; CDR3nt: TGTGCCAGCAGCTCCTCGACAGGGATCCGTAACTACGAGCAGTACTTC
d_gene: TRBD1; v_gene: TRBV19; abundance: -; j_gene: TRBJ2-6; CDR3aa: CASSIATTGVSSGANVLTF; CDR3nt: TGTGCCAGTAGTATAGCAACGACAGGGGTGAGTTCAGGGGCCAACGTCCTGACTTTC
d_gene: -; v_gene: TRBV30; abundance: once; j_gene: TRBJ2-7; CDR3aa: CAWSVAAGPYEQYF; CDR3nt: TGTGCCTGGAGTGTTGCGGCGGGCCCTTACGAGCAGTACTTC
d_gene: -; v_gene: TRBV7-6; abundance: -; j_gene: TRBJ1-1; CDR3aa: CASSLASASRTEAFF; CDR3nt: TGTGCCAGCAGCTTAGCGTCCGCCTCGCGCACTGAAGCTTTCTTT
d_gene: TRBD2; v_gene: TRBV9; abundance: -; j_gene: TRBJ2-7; CDR3aa: CASSYEGLAGAFEQYF; CDR3nt: TGTGCCAGCAGCTATGAGGGACTAGCGGGAGCTTTCGAGCAGTACTTC
d_gene: TRBD1; v_gene: TRBV6-1; abundance: -; j_gene: TRBJ2-6; CDR3aa: CASTYRGGANVLTF; CDR3nt: TGTGCCAGCACCTACAGGGGTGGGGCCAACGTCCTGACTTTC
d_gene: TRBD2; v_gene: TRBV18; abundance: once; j_gene: TRBJ2-7; CDR3aa: CASSPGTSGSGEQYF; CDR3nt: TGTGCCAGCTCACCGGGGACTAGCGGGAGTGGCGAGCAGTACTTC
d_gene: TRBD2; v_gene: TRBV7-9; abundance: -; j_gene: TRBJ2-3; CDR3aa: CASSLRRGRADTQYF; CDR3nt: TGTGCCAGCAGCCTCAGGCGGGGGAGGGCAGATACGCAGTATTTT
d_gene: -; v_gene: TRBV19; abundance: -; j_gene: TRBJ2-2; CDR3aa: CASTGGGIRGGELFF; CDR3nt: TGTGCCAGTACTGGAGGCGGGATCAGAGGCGGGGAGCTGTTTTTT
d_gene: TRBD2; v_gene: TRBV7-2; abundance: -; j_gene: TRBJ2-1; CDR3aa: CASSLVLAGVRNEQFF; CDR3nt: TGTGCCAGCAGCTTAGTGCTAGCGGGAGTTCGCAATGAGCAGTTCTTC
d_gene: TRBD2; v_gene: TRBV6-1; abundance: -; j_gene: TRBJ2-2; CDR3aa: CASRELAGANTGELFF; CDR3nt: TGTGCCAGCAGGGAACTAGCGGGAGCGAACACCGGGGAGCTGTTTTTT
d_gene: -; v_gene: TRBV5-1; abundance: -; j_gene: TRBJ1-2; CDR3aa: CASRLTGSYGYTF; CDR3nt: TGCGCCAGCAGACTCACAGGGTCCTATGGCTACACCTTC
d_gene: TRBD1; v_gene: TRBV5-1; abundance: -; j_gene: TRBJ2-5; CDR3aa: CASSHGTVQETQYF; CDR3nt: TGCGCCAGCAGCCACGGGACAGTTCAAGAGACCCAGTACTTC
d_gene: TRBD1; v_gene: TRBV28; abundance: -; j_gene: TRBJ1-3; CDR3aa: CASSPEGQATRNTIYF; CDR3nt: TGTGCCAGCAGTCCAGAGGGACAGGCGACCCGAAACACCATATATTTT
d_gene: -; v_gene: TRBV19; abundance: -; j_gene: TRBJ2-1; CDR3aa: CASSRRKNEQFF; CDR3nt: TGTGCCAGTAGCCGCAGGAAGAATGAGCAGTTCTTC
d_gene: TRBD2; v_gene: TRBV7-3; abundance: few; j_gene: TRBJ2-3; CDR3aa: CASRQGRAGTSGSGADTQYF; CDR3nt: TGTGCCAGCAGGCAGGGGCGTGCCGGGACTAGCGGGAGTGGGGCAGATACGCAGTATTTT
d_gene: TRBD1; v_gene: TRBV11-3; abundance: -; j_gene: TRBJ1-1; CDR3aa: CASSPGQGARTEAFF; CDR3nt: TGTGCCAGCAGCCCTGGGCAGGGGGCGAGGACTGAAGCTTTCTTT